This T cell receptor (beta chain) is drawn from a study of OX40 agonist ivuxolimab in advanced cancers. This CDR3 region has 15 residues. Trimming at V came to 6 bases and at J to 4 bases, leaving 9 bases not matched to a gene. The germline CDR1 and CDR2 sequences are LNHDA and SQIVND (reference sequence). The protocol was immunoSEQ multiplex PCR, while the TCRdb copy is restricted to in-frame clones and leaves out a portion. Here the sample spans 65,000 to 95,000 clones, roughly 88% being singletons. The sequencing used CD4+ or CD8+ T cells sorted from blood, collected in a trial of the OX40 agonist ivuxolimab. The rearrangement uses TRBV19 and TRBJ2-1; TRBD1 matches at 7 bases. The clonotype originates from an adult with an advanced solid tumor such as melanoma, head and neck, liver or kidney cancer. The CDR3 DNA follows: TGTGCCAGTAGCAGGACAGGTGGGTTTTACAATGAGCAGTTCTTC. Protein: CASSRTGGFYNEQFF.